The source of this T cell receptor beta chain is a study of blood T cell repertoires in COVID-19. Study at large: Specimens from acute and convalescent COVID-19 originated in the United States, Italy and Spain. From T cells, B-cell-depleted T cells, or PBMCs came the material, which was cDNA or gDNA.

Seattle enrolled patients during active infection and tracked them longitudinally. The CDR3 has 15 residues. V shed 10 bases and J shed 3 bases, with 22 bases lying between them. From germline, CDR1 is LNHNV and CDR2 YYDKDF (reference sequence). In the authors' methods: Estimation of nucleated cell counts was performed using reference gene primer amplification. Only in-frame clones appear in the TCRdb table, and some are missing; sequencing was by immunoSEQ multiplex PCR. V and J calls and clone size are given by that table; D and trimming were obtained from the DNA. Seen here are fewer than 200,000 clones, under 85% observed once, and the top ten hold more than 7.5%. This clone was found once.

This chain connects TRBV15 to TRBJ2-7, with TRBD1 as a possible D gene (5 bases). The source of this sequence is a woman aged 70-85 years with COVID-19, enrolled during active disease. Input material: peripheral blood. CDR3 in amino acids: CAKTGLSYTLYEQYF. DNA for the CDR3: TGTGCCAAAACAGGTTTAAGTTATACCCTCTACGAGCAGTACTTC.